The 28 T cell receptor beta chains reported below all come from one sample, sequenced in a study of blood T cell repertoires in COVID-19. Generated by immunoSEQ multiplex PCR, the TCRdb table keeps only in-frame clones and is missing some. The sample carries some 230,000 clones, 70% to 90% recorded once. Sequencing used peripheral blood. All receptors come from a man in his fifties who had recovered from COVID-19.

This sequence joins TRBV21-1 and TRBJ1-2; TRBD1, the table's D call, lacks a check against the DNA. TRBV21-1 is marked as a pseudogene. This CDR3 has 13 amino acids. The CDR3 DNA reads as TGTGCCAGTACGGACAGGGAAAACTATGGCTACACCTTC. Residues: CASTDRENYGYTF.

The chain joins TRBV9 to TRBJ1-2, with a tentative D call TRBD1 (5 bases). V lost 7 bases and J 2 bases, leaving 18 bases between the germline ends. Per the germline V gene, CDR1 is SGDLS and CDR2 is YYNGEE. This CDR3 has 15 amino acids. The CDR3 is CASDEIQVSNYGYTF. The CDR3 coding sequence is TGTGCCAGCGACGAGATACAGGTTTCCAACTATGGCTACACCTTC.

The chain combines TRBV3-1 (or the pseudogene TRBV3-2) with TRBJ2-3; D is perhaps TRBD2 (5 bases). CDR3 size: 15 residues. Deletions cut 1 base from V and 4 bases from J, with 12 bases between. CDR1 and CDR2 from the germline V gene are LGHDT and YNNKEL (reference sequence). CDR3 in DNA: TGTGCCAGCAGCCAAGGTCTTAGCGTCGCAGATACGCAGTATTTT. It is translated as CASSQGLSVADTQYF.

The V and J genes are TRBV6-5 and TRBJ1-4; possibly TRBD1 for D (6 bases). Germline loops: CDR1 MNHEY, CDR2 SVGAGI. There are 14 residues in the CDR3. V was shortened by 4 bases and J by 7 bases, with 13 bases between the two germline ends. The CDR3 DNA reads TGTGCCAGCAGTTTTATACAGGGCGGTGAAAAACTGTTTTTT. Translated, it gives CASSFIQGGEKLFF.

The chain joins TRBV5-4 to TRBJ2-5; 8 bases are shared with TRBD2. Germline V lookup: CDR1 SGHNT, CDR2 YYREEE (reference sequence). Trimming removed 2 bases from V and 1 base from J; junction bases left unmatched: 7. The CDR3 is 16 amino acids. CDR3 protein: CASSFRGSGAQETQYF. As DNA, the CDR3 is TGTGCCAGCAGCTTCCGCGGTAGCGGGGCCCAAGAGACCCAGTACTTC.

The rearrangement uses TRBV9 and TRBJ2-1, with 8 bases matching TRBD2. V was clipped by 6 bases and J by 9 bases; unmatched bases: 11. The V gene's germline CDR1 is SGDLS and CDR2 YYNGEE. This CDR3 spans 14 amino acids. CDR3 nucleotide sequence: TGTGCCAGCAAACCGGGACTAGATCGTGTTGAGCAGTTCTTC. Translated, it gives CASKPGLDRVEQFF.

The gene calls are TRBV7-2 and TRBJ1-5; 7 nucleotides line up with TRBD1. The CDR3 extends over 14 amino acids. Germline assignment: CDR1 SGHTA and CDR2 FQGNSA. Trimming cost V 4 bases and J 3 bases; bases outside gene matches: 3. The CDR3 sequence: CASSWDSYNQPQHF. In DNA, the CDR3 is TGTGCCAGCAGCTGGGACAGTTACAATCAGCCCCAGCATTTT.

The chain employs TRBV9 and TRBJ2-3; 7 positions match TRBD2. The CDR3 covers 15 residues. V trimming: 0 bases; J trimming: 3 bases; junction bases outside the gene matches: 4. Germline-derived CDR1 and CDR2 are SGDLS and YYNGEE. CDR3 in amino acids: CASSVEVGRTDTQYF. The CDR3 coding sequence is TGTGCCAGCAGCGTAGAAGTCGGGAGGACAGATACGCAGTATTTT. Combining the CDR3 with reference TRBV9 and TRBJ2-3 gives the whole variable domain DSGVTQTPKHLITATGQRVTLRCSPRSGDLSVYWYQQSLDQGLQFLIQYYNGEERAKGNILERFSAQQFPDLHSELNLSSLELGDSALYFCASSVEVGRTDTQYFGPGTRLTVL.

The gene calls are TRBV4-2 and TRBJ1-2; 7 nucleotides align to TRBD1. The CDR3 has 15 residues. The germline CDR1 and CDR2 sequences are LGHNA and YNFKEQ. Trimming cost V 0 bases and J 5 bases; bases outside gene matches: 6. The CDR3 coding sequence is TGTGCCAGCAGCCAAGAAAACAGGGGTGGGTATGGCTACACCTTC. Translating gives CASSQENRGGYGYTF.

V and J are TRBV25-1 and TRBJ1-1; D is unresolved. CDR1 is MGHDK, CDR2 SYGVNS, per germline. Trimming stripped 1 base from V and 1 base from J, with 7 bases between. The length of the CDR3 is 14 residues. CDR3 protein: CASSELGRNTEAFF. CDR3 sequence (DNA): TGTGCCAGCAGTGAATTGGGGAGGAACACTGAAGCTTTCTTT.

The CDR3 spells CASSYSQGKGEAFF. DNA for the CDR3: TGTGCCAGCAGTTACTCACAGGGGAAGGGTGAAGCTTTCTTT. This chain joins TRBV6-5 and TRBJ1-1; TRBD1 agrees at 7 bases. Per germline, CDR1 MNHEY and CDR2 SVGAGI. Losses at the gene ends were 0 bases for V and 7 bases for J; bases not matched to a gene: 5. CDR3 length: 14 residues.

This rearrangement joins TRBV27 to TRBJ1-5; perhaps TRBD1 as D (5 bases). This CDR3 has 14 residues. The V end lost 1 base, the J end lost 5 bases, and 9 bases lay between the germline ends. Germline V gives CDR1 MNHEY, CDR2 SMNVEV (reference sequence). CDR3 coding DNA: TGTGCCAGCAGTTTATTTGGGGCCGATCAGCCCCAGCATTTT. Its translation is CASSLFGADQPQHF.

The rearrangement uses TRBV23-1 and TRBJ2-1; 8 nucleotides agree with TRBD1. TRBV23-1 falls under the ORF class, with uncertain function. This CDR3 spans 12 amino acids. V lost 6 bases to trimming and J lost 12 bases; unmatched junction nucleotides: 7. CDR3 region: CASSRQGPGQFF. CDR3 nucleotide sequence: TGCGCCAGCAGCCGACAGGGGCCAGGGCAGTTCTTC.

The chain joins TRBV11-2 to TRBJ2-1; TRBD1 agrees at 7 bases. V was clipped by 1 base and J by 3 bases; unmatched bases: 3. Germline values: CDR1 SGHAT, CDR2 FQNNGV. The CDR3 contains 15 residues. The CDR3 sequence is CASSLVAGGYNEQFF. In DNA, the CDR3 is TGTGCCAGCAGCTTAGTCGCAGGGGGCTACAATGAGCAGTTCTTC.

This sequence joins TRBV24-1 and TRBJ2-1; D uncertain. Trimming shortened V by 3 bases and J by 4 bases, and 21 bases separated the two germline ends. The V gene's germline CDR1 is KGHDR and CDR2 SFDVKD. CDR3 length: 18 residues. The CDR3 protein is CATSDRIKASSRYNEQFF. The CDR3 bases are TGTGCCACCAGTGATCGGATCAAAGCCTCATCCAGGTACAATGAGCAGTTCTTC.

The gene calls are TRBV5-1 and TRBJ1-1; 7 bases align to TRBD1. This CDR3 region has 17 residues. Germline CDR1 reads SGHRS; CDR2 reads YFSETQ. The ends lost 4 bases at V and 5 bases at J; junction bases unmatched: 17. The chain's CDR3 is CASSRQGQGYRSTEAFF. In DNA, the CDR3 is TGCGCCAGCAGCCGACAGGGACAAGGGTATCGGTCGACTGAAGCTTTCTTT.

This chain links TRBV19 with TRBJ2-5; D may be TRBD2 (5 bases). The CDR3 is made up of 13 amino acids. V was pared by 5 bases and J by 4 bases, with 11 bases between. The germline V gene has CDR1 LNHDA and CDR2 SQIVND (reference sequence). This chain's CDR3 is CASSGTRRETQYF. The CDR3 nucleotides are TGTGCCAGTAGTGGTACTAGGAGAGAGACCCAGTACTTC.

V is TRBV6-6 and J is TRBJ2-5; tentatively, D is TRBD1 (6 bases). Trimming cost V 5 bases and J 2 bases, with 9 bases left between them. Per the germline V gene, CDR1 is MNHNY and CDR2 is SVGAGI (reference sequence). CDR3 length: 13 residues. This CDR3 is CASSRQAQETQYF. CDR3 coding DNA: TGTGCCAGCAGTAGACAGGCGCAAGAGACCCAGTACTTC.

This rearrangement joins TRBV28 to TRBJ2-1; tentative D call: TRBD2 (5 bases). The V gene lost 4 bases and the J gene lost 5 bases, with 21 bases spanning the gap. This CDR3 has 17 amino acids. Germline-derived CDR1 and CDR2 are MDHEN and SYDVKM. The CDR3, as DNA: TGTGCCAGCAGTTCACGACTAAAGGCGGCATATGACAATGAGCAGTTCTTC. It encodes CASSSRLKAAYDNEQFF.

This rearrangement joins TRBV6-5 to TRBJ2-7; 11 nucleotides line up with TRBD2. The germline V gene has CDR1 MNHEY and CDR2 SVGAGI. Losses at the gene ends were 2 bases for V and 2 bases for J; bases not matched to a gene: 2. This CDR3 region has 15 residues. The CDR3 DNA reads TGTGCCAGCAGTTACGCGGGACTAGCGGCCTACGAGCAGTACTTC. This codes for CASSYAGLAAYEQYF.

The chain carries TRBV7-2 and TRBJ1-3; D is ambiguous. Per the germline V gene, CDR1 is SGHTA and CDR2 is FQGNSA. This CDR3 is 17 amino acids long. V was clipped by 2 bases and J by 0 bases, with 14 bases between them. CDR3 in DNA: TGTGCCAGCAGCTTACAGGCCTATATCCGCTCTGGAAACACCATATATTTT. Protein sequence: CASSLQAYIRSGNTIYF.

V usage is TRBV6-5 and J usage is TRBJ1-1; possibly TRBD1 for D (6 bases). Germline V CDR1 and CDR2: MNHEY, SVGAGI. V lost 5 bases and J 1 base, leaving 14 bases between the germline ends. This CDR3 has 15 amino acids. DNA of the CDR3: TGTGCCAGCAGTCCAGTGGACAGACCGAACACTGAAGCTTTCTTT. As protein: CASSPVDRPNTEAFF.

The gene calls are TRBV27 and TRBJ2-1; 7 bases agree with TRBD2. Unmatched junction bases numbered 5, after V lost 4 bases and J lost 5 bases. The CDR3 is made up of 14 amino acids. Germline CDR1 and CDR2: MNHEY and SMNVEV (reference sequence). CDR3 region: CASSSAGVDNEQFF. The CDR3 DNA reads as TGTGCCAGCAGTTCCGCGGGAGTCGACAATGAGCAGTTCTTC.

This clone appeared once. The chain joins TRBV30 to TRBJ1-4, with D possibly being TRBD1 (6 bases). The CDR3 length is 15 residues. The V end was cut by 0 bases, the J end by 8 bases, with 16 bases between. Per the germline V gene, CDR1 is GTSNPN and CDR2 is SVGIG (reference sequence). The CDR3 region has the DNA TGTGCCTGGAGTGTACGGGGGGCGATTGGGGAAAAACTGTTTTTT. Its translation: CAWSVRGAIGEKLFF.

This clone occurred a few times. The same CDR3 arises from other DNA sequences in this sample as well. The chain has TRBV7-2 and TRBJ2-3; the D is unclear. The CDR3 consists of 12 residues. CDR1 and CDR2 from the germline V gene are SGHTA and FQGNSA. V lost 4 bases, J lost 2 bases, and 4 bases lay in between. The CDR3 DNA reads TGTGCCAGCAGCTCCTTCACAGATACGCAGTATTTT. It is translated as CASSSFTDTQYF.

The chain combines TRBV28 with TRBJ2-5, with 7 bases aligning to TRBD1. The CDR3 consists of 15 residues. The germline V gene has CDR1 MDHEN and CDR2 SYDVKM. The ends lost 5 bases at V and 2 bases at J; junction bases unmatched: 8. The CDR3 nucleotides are TGTGCCAGCAGTAGCGGACAGGTCTCACAAGAGACCCAGTACTTC. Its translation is CASSSGQVSQETQYF.

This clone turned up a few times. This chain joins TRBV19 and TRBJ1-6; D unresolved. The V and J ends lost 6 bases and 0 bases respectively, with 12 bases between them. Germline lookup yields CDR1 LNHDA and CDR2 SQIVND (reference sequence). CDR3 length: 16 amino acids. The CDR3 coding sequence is TGTGCCAGTAGACTCAAAGGGAGCTCCTATAATTCACCCCTCCACTTT. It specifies CASRLKGSSYNSPLHF.

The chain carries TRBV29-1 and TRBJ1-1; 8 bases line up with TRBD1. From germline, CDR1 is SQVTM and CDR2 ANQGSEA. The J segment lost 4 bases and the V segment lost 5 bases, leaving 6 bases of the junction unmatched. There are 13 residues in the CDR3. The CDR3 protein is CSVTHRGATEAFF. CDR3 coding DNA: TGCAGCGTTACTCACAGGGGGGCCACTGAAGCTTTCTTT.